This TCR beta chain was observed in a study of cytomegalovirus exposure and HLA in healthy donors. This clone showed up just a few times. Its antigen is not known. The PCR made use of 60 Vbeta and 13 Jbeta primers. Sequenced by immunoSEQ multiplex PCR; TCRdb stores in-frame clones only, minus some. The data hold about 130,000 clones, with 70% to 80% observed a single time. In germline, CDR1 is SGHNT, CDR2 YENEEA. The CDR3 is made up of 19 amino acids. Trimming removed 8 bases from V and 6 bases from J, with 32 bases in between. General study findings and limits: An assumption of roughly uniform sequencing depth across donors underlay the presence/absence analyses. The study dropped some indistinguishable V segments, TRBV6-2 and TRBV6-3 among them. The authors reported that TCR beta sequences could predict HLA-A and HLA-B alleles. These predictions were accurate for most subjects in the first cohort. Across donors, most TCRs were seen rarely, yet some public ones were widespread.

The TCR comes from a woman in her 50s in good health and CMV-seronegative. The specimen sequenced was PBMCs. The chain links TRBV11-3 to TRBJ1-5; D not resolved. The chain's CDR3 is CASVPRGMLGHSVSQPQHF. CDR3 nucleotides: TGTGCCAGCGTCCCAAGAGGGATGTTGGGCCACAGTGTTTCTCAGCCCCAGCATTTT.